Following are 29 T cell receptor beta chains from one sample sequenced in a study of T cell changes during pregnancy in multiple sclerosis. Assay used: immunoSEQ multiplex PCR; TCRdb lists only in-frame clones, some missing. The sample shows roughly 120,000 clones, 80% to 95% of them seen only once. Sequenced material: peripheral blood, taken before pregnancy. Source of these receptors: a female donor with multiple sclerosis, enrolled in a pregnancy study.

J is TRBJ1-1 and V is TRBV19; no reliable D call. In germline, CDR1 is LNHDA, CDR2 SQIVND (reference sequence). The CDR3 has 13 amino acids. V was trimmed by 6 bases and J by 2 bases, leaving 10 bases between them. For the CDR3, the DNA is TGTGCCAGTAGCTATACCTATAACACTGAAGCTTTCTTT. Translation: CASSYTYNTEAFF.

Here the CDR3 reads CASSPGTGPYEQYF. CDR3 nucleotide sequence: TGTGCCAGCAGCCCAGGGACAGGGCCCTACGAGCAGTACTTC. V gene TRBV7-3 combines with J gene TRBJ2-7, with 9 bases identical to TRBD1. Germline CDR1 SGHTA, CDR2 FQGTGA. With 5 bases clipped from V and 2 bases from J, the junction kept 4 bases outside the gene matches. The CDR3 is 14 amino acids. Full variable domain (outside the CDR3, taken from reference TRBV7-3 and TRBJ2-7): GAGVSQTPSNKVTEKGKYVELRCDPISGHTALYWYRQSLGQGPEFLIYFQGTGAADDSGLPNDRFFAVRPEGSVSTLKIQRTERGDSAVYLCASSPGTGPYEQYFGPGTRLTVT.

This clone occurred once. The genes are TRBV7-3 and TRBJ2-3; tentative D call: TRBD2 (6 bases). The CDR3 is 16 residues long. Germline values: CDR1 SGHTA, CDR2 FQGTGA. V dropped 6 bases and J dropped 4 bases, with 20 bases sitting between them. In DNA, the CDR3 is TGTGCCAGCAGTAAATCGTACGGGAGATTCGCAGATACGCAGTATTTT. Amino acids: CASSKSYGRFADTQYF.

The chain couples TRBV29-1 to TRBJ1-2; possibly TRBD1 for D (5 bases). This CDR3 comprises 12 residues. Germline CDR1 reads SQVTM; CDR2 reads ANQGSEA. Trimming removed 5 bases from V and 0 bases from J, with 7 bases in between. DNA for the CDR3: TGCAGCGTTCAGACAGCTAACTATGGCTACACCTTC. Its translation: CSVQTANYGYTF.

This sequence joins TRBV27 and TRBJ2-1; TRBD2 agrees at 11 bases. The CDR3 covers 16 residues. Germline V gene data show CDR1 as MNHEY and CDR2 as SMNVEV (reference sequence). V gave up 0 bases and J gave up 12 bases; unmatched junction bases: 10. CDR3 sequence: CASSLSSSGRAPGQFF. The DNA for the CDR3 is TGTGCCAGCAGTTTATCTAGTAGCGGGAGGGCCCCCGGGCAGTTCTTC.

This CDR3 reads CASRQGRGKGYGYTF. The CDR3 nucleotides read TGTGCCAGCAGACAGGGCAGGGGGAAGGGCTATGGCTACACCTTC. The J gene is TRBJ1-2, the V gene TRBV2, with 7 nucleotides matching TRBD1. Germline assignment: CDR1 SNHLY and CDR2 FYNNEI. The CDR3 contains 15 residues. J lost 4 bases, V lost 6 bases, and 11 bases had no gene match. Supplemented by reference TRBV2 and TRBJ1-2, the full variable domain reads EPEVTQTPSHQVTQMGQEVILRCVPISNHLYFYWYRQILGQKVEFLVSFYNNEISEKSEIFDDQFSVERPDGSNFTLKIRSTKLEDSAMYFCASRQGRGKGYGYTFGSGTRLTVV.

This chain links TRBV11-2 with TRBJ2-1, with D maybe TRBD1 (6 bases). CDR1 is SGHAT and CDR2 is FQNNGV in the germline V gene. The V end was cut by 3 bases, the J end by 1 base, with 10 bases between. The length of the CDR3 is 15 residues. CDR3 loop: CASSLRGWSYNEQFF. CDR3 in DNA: TGTGCCAGCAGCTTGAGGGGGTGGTCCTACAATGAGCAGTTCTTC. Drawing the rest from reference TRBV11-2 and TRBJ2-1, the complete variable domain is EAGVAQSPRYKIIEKRQSVAFWCNPISGHATLYWYQQILGQGPKLLIQFQNNGVVDDSQLPKDRFSAERLKGVDSTLKIQPAKLEDSAVYLCASSLRGWSYNEQFFGPGTRLTVL.

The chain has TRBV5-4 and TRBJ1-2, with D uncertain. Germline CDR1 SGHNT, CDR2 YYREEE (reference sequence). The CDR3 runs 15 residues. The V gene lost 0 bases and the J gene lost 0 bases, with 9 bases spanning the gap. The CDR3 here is CASSLGRSTNYGYTF. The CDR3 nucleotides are TGTGCCAGCAGCTTGGGGCGGTCTACTAACTATGGCTACACCTTC. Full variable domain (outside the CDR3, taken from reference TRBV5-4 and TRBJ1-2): ETGVTQSPTHLIKTRGQQVTLRCSSQSGHNTVSWYQQALGQGPQFIFQYYREEENGRGNFPPRFSGLQFPNYSSELNVNALELDDSALYLCASSLGRSTNYGYTFGSGTRLTVV.

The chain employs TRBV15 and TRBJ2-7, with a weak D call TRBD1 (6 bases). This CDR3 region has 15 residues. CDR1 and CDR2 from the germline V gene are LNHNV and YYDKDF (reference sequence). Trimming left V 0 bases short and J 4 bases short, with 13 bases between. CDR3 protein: CATSRDPPGQYEQYF. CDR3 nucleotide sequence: TGTGCCACCAGCAGAGATCCACCCGGACAGTACGAGCAGTACTTC.

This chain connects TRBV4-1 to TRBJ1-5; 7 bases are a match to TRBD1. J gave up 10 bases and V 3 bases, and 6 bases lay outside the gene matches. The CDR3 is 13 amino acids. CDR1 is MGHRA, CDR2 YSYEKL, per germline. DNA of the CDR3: TGCGCCAGCAGCCATCTTACAGGGGATCCCCAGCATTTT. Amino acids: CASSHLTGDPQHF.

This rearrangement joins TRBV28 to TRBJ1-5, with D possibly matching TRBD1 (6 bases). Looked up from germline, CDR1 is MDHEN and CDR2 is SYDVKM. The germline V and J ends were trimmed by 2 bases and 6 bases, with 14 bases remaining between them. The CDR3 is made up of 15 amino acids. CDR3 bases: TGTGCCAGCAGTTTAAGGTCGGGGGGGCTTCAGCCCCAGCATTTT. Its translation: CASSLRSGGLQPQHF.

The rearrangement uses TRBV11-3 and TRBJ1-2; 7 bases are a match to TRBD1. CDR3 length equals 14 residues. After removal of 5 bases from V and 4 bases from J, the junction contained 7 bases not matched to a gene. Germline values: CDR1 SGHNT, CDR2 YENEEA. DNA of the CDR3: TGTGCCAGCAGCCTATCCGGGACAGCCTATGGCTACACCTTC. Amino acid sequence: CASSLSGTAYGYTF.

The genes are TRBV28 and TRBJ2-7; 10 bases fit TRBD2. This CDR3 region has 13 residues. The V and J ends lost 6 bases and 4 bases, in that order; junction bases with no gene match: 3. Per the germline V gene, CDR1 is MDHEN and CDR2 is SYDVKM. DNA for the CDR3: TGTGCCAGCAGGAGGACTAGCGGTTACGAGCAGTACTTC. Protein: CASRRTSGYEQYF.

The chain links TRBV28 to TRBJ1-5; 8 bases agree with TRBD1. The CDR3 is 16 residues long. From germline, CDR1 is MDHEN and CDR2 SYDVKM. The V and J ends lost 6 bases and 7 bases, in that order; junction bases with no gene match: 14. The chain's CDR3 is CASSRSGPGGGQPQHF. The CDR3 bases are TGTGCCAGCAGCCGCTCTGGGCCAGGGGGCGGACAGCCCCAGCATTTT.

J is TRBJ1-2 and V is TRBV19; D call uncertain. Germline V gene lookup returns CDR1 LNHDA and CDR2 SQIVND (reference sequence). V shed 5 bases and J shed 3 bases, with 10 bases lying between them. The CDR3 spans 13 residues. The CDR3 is CASSLDIDYGYTF. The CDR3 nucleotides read TGTGCCAGTAGTCTCGACATTGACTATGGCTACACCTTC.

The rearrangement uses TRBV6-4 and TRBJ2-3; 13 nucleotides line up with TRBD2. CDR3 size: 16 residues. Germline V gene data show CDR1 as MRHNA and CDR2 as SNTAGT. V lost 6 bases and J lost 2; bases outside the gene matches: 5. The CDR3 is CASSTGTSGVTDTQYF. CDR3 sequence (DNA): TGTGCCAGCAGCACCGGGACTAGCGGGGTCACAGATACGCAGTATTTT.

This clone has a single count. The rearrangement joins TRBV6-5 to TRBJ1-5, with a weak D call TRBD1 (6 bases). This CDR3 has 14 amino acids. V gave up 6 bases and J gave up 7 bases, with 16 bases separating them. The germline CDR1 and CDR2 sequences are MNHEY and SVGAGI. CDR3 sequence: CASSQAGAGQPQHF. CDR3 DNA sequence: TGTGCCAGCAGCCAGGCGGGGGCGGGACAGCCCCAGCATTTT.

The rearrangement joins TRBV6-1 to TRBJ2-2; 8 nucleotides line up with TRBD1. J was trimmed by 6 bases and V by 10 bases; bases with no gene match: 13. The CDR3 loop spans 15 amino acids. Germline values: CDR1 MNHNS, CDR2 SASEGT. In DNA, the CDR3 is TGTGCCACCCGGGAACAGGGGGTTATCGCCGGGGAGCTGTTTTTT. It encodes CATREQGVIAGELFF.

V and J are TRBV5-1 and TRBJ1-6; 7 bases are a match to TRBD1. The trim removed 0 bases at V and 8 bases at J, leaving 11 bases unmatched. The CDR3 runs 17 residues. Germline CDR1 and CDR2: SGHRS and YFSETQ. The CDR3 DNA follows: TGCGCCAGCAGCTTGGACACAGGGGTGCGCAGCGATTCACCCCTCCACTTT. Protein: CASSLDTGVRSDSPLHF.

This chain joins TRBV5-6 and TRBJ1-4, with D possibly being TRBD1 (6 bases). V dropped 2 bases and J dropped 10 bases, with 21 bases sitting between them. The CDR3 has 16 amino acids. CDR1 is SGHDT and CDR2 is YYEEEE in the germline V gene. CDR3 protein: CASSFRFRQESGKLFF. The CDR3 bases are TGTGCCAGCAGCTTTAGATTTAGACAGGAGAGTGGAAAACTGTTTTTT.

CDR3 bases: TGTGCCAGCAGCTCGACAGGGGCGGGTACCGGGGAGCTGTTTTTT. Residues: CASSSTGAGTGELFF. The rearrangement links TRBV7-3 to TRBJ2-2; the match to TRBD1 covers 8 bases. The CDR3 extends over 15 amino acids. The V gene's germline CDR1 is SGHTA and CDR2 FQGTGA. V shed 4 bases and J 5 bases; nucleotides not matched to a gene: 6.

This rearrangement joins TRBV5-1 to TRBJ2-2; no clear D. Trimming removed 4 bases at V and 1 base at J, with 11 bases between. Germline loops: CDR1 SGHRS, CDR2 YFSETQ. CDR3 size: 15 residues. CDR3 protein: CASSGPERNTGELFF. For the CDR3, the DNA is TGCGCCAGCAGCGGCCCGGAGAGGAACACCGGGGAGCTGTTTTTT.

The CDR3 reads CASRKQGSNEQFF. The CDR3 coding sequence is TGTGCCAGCAGAAAACAGGGGAGTAATGAGCAGTTCTTC. This chain connects TRBV6-6 to TRBJ2-1; 7 bases are shared with TRBD1. From germline, CDR1 is MNHNY and CDR2 SVGAGI (reference sequence). Trimming took 6 bases from V and 7 from J; bases not matched to a gene: 6. CDR3 length: 13 amino acids.

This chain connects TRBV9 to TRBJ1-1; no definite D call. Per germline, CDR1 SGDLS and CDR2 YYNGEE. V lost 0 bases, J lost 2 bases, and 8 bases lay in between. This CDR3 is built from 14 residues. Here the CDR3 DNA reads TGTGCCAGCAGCGTAGTCAGTGTTAACACTGAAGCTTTCTTT. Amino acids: CASSVVSVNTEAFF.

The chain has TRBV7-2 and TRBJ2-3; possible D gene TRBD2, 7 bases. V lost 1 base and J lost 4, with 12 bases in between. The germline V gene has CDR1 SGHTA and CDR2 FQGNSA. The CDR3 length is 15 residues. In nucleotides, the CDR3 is TGTGCCAGCAGCTTAGGGGGGCGGGGGCCAGATACGCAGTATTTT. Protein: CASSLGGRGPDTQYF.

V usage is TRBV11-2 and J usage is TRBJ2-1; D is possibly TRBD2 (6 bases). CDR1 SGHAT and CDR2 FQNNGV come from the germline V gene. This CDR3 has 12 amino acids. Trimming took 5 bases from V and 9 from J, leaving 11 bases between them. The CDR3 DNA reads TGTGCCAGCAGCCCCGGGACTCTTGAGCAGTTCTTC. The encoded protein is CASSPGTLEQFF.

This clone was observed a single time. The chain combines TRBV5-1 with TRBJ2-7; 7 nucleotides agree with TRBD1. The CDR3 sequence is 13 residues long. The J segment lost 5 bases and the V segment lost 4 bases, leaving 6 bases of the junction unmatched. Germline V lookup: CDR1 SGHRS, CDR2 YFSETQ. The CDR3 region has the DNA TGCGCCAGCAGCAGGGACAGCCAGGACGAGCAGTACTTC. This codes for CASSRDSQDEQYF. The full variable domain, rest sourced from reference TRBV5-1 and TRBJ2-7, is KAGVTQTPRYLIKTRGQQVTLSCSPISGHRSVSWYQQTPGQGLQFLFEYFSETQRNKGNFPGRFSGRQFSNSRSEMNVSTLELGDSALYLCASSRDSQDEQYFGPGTRLTVT.

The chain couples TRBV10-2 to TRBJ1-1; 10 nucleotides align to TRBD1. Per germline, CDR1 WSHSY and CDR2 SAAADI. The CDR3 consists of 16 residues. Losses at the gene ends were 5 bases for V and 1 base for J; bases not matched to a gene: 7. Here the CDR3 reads CASSSGQGGSNTEAFF. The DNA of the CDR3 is TGCGCCAGCAGTTCTGGACAGGGGGGATCGAACACTGAAGCTTTCTTT.

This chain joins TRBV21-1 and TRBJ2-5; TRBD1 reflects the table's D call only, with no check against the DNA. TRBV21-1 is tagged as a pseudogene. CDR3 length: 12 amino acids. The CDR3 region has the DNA TGTGCCAGCAGACACAGTCCTGAGACCCAGTACTTC. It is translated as CASRHSPETQYF.